This T cell receptor beta chain was identified in a study of blood T cell repertoires in COVID-19 (dated by TCRdb to about 2020). Notes on the research overall: Samples from collaborators originated in the United States, Italy and Spain and spanned both the acute and convalescent phases of COVID-19. The material from the prospective study consisted of cDNA or gDNA derived from T cells, B-cell-depleted T cells, or PBMCs. The dataset comprised deeply sampled blood TCRbeta repertoires from subjects exposed to, actively infected with, or recovered from COVID-19. The repertoires were made available in a free public database intended to serve as a resource for research on the immune response to SARS-CoV-2. Samples were obtained from the ongoing ImmuneRACE study (first 160 participants) and from over a thousand subjects provided by 6 global collaborators. A de-identified subject ID, COVID-19 status, age in years and sex were almost always included in the sample metadata. Where HLA class I and class II types were available, the types were taken from metadata supplied by the sample provider, not from assay-based typing.

The immunoSEQ Assay, a bias-controlled multiplex PCR, was used to amplify TCRbeta CDR3 regions from genomic DNA. In the paper's pipeline: Within the assay, amplification of reference gene primers was used to estimate how many nucleated cells each sample contained. To quantify the absolute abundance of each unique TCRbeta CDR3 rearrangement, sequence reads were collapsed and filtered. Productive Simpson clonality was computed per sample as the square root of Simpson's diversity index over productive rearrangements. What TCRdb holds here is the immuneACCESS table cut down to in-frame rearrangements. Part of the clones is not present; checked against another copy, under half of the missing clones reflect an unresolved V gene, and the others are unexplained. The V and J calls and the clone size are those of that table, but D and trimming were determined from the DNA. In all, the sample holds some 180,000 clones, and 75% to 85% of those were seen once. The ten largest clones add up to 5.5% to 8.5% of the sample.

Whole blood was collected in K2EDTA tubes by collaborating institutions according to the institutions' own protocols. Collaborator samples were shipped for TCRbeta analysis as frozen whole blood, isolated PBMCs, or DNA extracted from either sample type. Taken from the germline V gene, the CDR1 and CDR2 loops are MNHEY and SVGAGI. Compared with germline, V lacks 9 bases and J lacks 2 bases; bases without a gene match: 3. Including cysteine and phenylalanine, the CDR3 has 13 amino acids. The sequence is cut down to CDR3 DNA, 39 bases in frame from base 1. On this clone: The clone's antigen remains unknown. No clone much larger than this one lies a single base away; base qualities are absent.

The investigation overall reported the following: How much clinical and demographic metadata was included differed by source and by participant, and the metadata was provided uncurated.

Sample: peripheral blood. The chain is assembled from TRBV6-5 and TRBJ1-3; 8 junctional bases match TRBD1. The sequence was obtained from a man aged 60-69 years with acute or convalescent COVID-19. The encoded CDR3 is CASRRGPGNTIYF. The bases read TGTGCCAGTCGCAGGGGGCCTGGAAACACCATATATTTT.